The text below deals with one T cell receptor (beta chain). Seattle-derived patients entered the study during active infection and were followed longitudinally. This specimen belongs to a study of blood T cell repertoires in COVID-19. V was clipped by 2 bases and J by 1 base; unmatched bases: 8. In germline, CDR1 is MNHNS, CDR2 SASEGT. The CDR3 has 16 residues. Profiling relied on immunoSEQ multiplex PCR, and the TCRdb table lists in-frame clones only, not all of them. The sample shows 95,000 to 150,000 clones, around 74% of them seen only once. Material for sequencing was peripheral blood. The chain joins TRBV6-1 to TRBJ2-7; 7 bases agree with TRBD2. The sequence was collected from a man older than 75 with COVID-19, enrolled during active disease. CDR3: CASSEFWEGGSYEQYF. CDR3 nucleotide sequence: TGTGCCAGCAGTGAATTTTGGGAGGGTGGTTCCTACGAGCAGTACTTC.